The 2 T cell receptor beta chains listed next were all sequenced from one sample in a study of spatial heterogeneity in lung cancer. TCRdb re-analysed the 5' RACE reads in MiXCR, keeping a single row per CDR3 protein. The sample holds over 50,000 distinct CDR3 sequences, about 6.3% seen once. Time point meaning: sample taken at primary tumor resection. The sequencing here drew on PBMCs, taken at surgery. These receptor sequences come from a female donor with early-stage non-small cell lung cancer.

This clonotype was observed at least ten times. J is TRBJ2-3 and V is TRBV7-2, with D hard to call. This CDR3 comprises 11 residues. The V end was cut by 5 bases, the J end by 6 bases, with 6 bases between. Germline V gives CDR1 SGHTA, CDR2 FQGNSA. The CDR3 nucleotides read TGTGCCAGCAGCCCGCTGGATACGCAGTATTTT. Encoded protein: CASSPLDTQYF.

Many counts were recorded for this clonotype. The chain combines TRBV10-3 with TRBJ1-1; maybe TRBD1 (6 bases). Deletions cut 5 bases from V and 6 bases from J, with 16 bases between. The CDR3 extends over 14 amino acids. The germline V gene encodes CDR1 ENHRY and CDR2 SYGVKD. The CDR3 DNA sequence: TGTGCCATCAGTTATCAGGGGCCCGGGGCTGAAGCTTTCTTT. Its translation is CAISYQGPGAEAFF.